The 28 T cell receptor beta chains listed next were all sequenced from one sample in a study of T cell repertoires in cytomegalovirus infection. In TCRdb, the reads were re-called with MiXCR into one record per CDR3 protein. This sample carries about 180,000 distinct CDR3 sequences, roughly an eighth of them seen once, and the ten largest clones take over 20%. The material sequenced was PBMCs. The receptors originated from a human donor in good health (CMV status not recorded). Some clones in this sample may be carry-over from other donors' samples.

This clonotype was found many times. This rearrangement joins TRBV7-2 to TRBJ2-3; 7 positions agree with TRBD2. The CDR3 length is 15 residues. Germline CDR1 is SGHTA and CDR2 is FQGNSA. With V trimmed by 5 bases and J by 6 bases, 11 bases remained unmatched. For the CDR3, the DNA is TGTGCCAGCAGCCGGGCTCGCGGGAGTGGGGATACGCAGTATTTT. This codes for CASSRARGSGDTQYF.

The chain links TRBV29-1 to TRBJ2-2; perhaps TRBD1 as D (6 bases). CDR3 length: 13 residues. Germline V lookup: CDR1 SQVTM, CDR2 ANQGSEA. V dropped 6 bases and J dropped 8 bases, with 16 bases sitting between them. The CDR3 sequence: CSVLYTGTGELFF. As DNA, the CDR3 is TGCAGCGTCTTGTACACGGGGACAGGGGAGCTGTTTTTT.

There are many counts of this clonotype. This chain joins TRBV7-2 and TRBJ2-3; TRBD1 matches at 10 bases. V lost 7 bases and J lost 2; bases outside the gene matches: 9. The V gene's germline CDR1 is SGHTA and CDR2 FQGNSA. This CDR3 contains 16 residues. CDR3 in DNA: TGTGCCAGCACCGAGCCGGGACAGGGGTACACAGATACGCAGTATTTT. Protein product: CASTEPGQGYTDTQYF.

This clonotype was counted many times. V and J are TRBV4-1 and TRBJ2-5, with D uncertain. Trimming removed 2 bases from V and 5 bases from J, with 9 bases in between. Germline lookup yields CDR1 MGHRA and CDR2 YSYEKL. The CDR3 length is 13 residues. CDR3 DNA: TGCGCCAGCAGCCAATTCAGGAAGGAGACCCAGTACTTC. Amino acids: CASSQFRKETQYF.

The chain carries TRBV20-1 and TRBJ2-3; D might be TRBD2 (6 bases). The CDR3 has 15 residues. The V end lost 4 bases, the J end lost 3 bases, and 17 bases lay between the germline ends. Germline loops: CDR1 DFQATT, CDR2 SNEGSKA (reference sequence). CDR3 nucleotides: TGCAGTGCTAAAGCACGGGGCGGGATAACAGATACGCAGTATTTT. It specifies CSAKARGGITDTQYF.

The table lists this clonotype with many counts. CDR3 loop: CASSPRQGPRYLGNTIYF. In DNA, the CDR3 is TGTGCCAGCAGTCCTCGACAGGGGCCCCGTTATCTTGGAAACACCATATATTTT. The chain combines TRBV7-8 with TRBJ1-3; 8 positions match TRBD1. This CDR3 region has 18 residues. The junction had 16 bases not matched to a gene; V was cut back by 6 bases and J by 3 bases. CDR1 and CDR2 from the germline V gene are SGHVS and FQNEAQ.

This clonotype has a handful of counts. The J gene is TRBJ1-2, the V gene TRBV2; 7 bases map to TRBD1. Germline V CDR1 and CDR2: SNHLY, FYNNEI. The CDR3 is made up of 15 amino acids. J was trimmed by 3 bases and V by 4 bases; bases with no gene match: 8. The CDR3 protein is CASSGQGLEDYGYTF. In DNA form, the CDR3 reads TGTGCCAGCAGTGGACAGGGCTTGGAGGACTATGGCTACACCTTC.

This chain joins TRBV6-1 and TRBJ2-7, with a possible D match to TRBD1 (6 bases). In germline, CDR1 is MNHNS, CDR2 SASEGT. The V end lost 6 bases, the J end lost 2 bases, and 11 bases lay between the germline ends. The CDR3 length is 13 residues. The CDR3 DNA reads as TGTGCCAGCAGCAGGGGCTCTACCTACGAGCAGTACTTC. Its translation: CASSRGSTYEQYF.

J is TRBJ2-7 and V is TRBV29-1, with 7 nucleotides matching TRBD1. With 4 bases clipped from V and 7 bases from J, the junction kept 7 bases outside the gene matches. The V gene's germline CDR1 is SQVTM and CDR2 ANQGSEA. This CDR3 is 12 amino acids long. The DNA for the CDR3 is TGCAGCGTTGGGACAGGAGGTCTGGAGCAGTACTTC. Protein sequence: CSVGTGGLEQYF.

This clonotype was found a few times. V and J are TRBV7-9 and TRBJ1-2; D may be TRBD1 (6 bases). This CDR3 region has 16 residues. Trimming removed 5 bases from V and 0 bases from J, with 16 bases in between. Germline V CDR1 and CDR2: SEHNR, FQNEAQ (reference sequence). CDR3 bases: TGTGCCAGCAGCCCCAGGACAGCTTTCTCTAACTATGGCTACACCTTC. Its protein is CASSPRTAFSNYGYTF.

The V gene is TRBV6-5, the J gene TRBJ2-7; 8 bases agree with TRBD2. CDR1 and CDR2 (germline): MNHEY, SVGAGI. The CDR3 length is 14 residues. The J segment lost 3 bases and the V segment lost 6 bases, leaving 7 bases of the junction unmatched. CDR3 in amino acids: CASRPAAGGYEQYF. In DNA form, the CDR3 reads TGTGCCAGCAGGCCCGCGGCGGGGGGCTACGAGCAGTACTTC.

The chain links TRBV5-4 to TRBJ2-3; 8 positions match TRBD1. There are 14 residues in the CDR3. Trimming took 4 bases from V and 4 from J; bases not matched to a gene: 5. Germline lookup yields CDR1 SGHNT and CDR2 YYREEE (reference sequence). CDR3 in amino acids: CASSAQGAADTQYF. DNA for the CDR3: TGTGCCAGCAGCGCTCAGGGGGCTGCAGATACGCAGTATTTT.

This clonotype was picked up a small number of times. The chain carries TRBV4-2 and TRBJ2-1, with TRBD1 as a possible D gene (5 bases). V lost 1 base, J lost 5 bases, and 12 bases lay in between. This CDR3 contains 15 residues. Per the germline V gene, CDR1 is LGHNA and CDR2 is YNFKEQ. CDR3 protein: CASSQGTLPHNEQFF. CDR3 nucleotides: TGTGCCAGCAGCCAAGGGACATTACCCCACAATGAGCAGTTCTTC.

This clonotype has just a few counts. V is TRBV2 and J is TRBJ1-1; D is ambiguous. Trimming stripped 3 bases from V and 1 base from J, with 6 bases between. CDR3 length: 13 amino acids. CDR1 SNHLY and CDR2 FYNNEI come from the germline V gene. CDR3 sequence (DNA): TGTGCCAGCAGTGATCGGAGGAACACTGAAGCTTTCTTT. This codes for CASSDRRNTEAFF.

The chain carries TRBV6-5 and TRBJ2-3; D might be TRBD1 or TRBD2, each matching 6 bases. Germline CDR1 reads MNHEY; CDR2 reads SVGAGI. The CDR3 sequence is 16 residues long. V lost 2 bases and J lost 1, with 13 bases in between. The CDR3 DNA is TGTGCCAGCAGTTACAATCCGGGGGCTGGCACAGATACGCAGTATTTT. It codes for CASSYNPGAGTDTQYF.

This clonotype was seen a handful of times. V is TRBV29-1 and J is TRBJ1-3, with D maybe TRBD1 (6 bases). V was clipped by 7 bases and J by 6 bases, with 16 bases between them. CDR1 and CDR2 from the germline V gene are SQVTM and ANQGSEA. The CDR3 contains 13 residues. The CDR3 reads CSAAGDVANTIYF. Here the CDR3 DNA reads TGCAGCGCTGCAGGGGACGTGGCAAACACCATATATTTT.

This clonotype occurred a few times. The rearrangement uses TRBV10-3 and TRBJ1-2; 8 bases agree with TRBD1. V gave up 2 bases and J gave up 7 bases; unmatched junction bases: 3. This CDR3 has 13 amino acids. Looked up from germline, CDR1 is ENHRY and CDR2 is SYGVKD. For the CDR3, the DNA is TGTGCCATCAGTGAGACAGGGGGTATTGGCTACACCTTC. Translated: CAISETGGIGYTF.

At least ten counts were recorded for this clonotype. This chain links TRBV7-9 with TRBJ1-1, with D possibly TRBD1 on 5 matching bases. Per the germline V gene, CDR1 is SEHNR and CDR2 is FQNEAQ (reference sequence). V was cut by 1 base and J by 4 bases, with 16 bases left in between. This CDR3 region has 16 residues. The chain's CDR3 is CASSLGGGEGGTEAFF. In nucleotides, the CDR3 is TGTGCCAGCAGCTTAGGGGGAGGGGAAGGCGGCACTGAAGCTTTCTTT.

This clonotype occurred a few times. The rearrangement joins TRBV7-9 to TRBJ2-3, with TRBD1 as a possible D gene (8 bases). V lost 2 bases, J lost 5 bases, and 17 bases lay in between. Germline CDR1 and CDR2: SEHNR and FQNEAQ (reference sequence). This CDR3 comprises 16 residues. CDR3 amino acids: CASSLLGGGTGDTQYF. CDR3 bases: TGTGCCAGCAGCTTACTTGGGGGGGGGACAGGAGATACGCAGTATTTT.

Written as DNA, the CDR3 is TGTGCCAGCAGTGAGGAGAAGTATGAGCAGTTCTTC. Translating gives CASSEEKYEQFF. The chain has TRBV2 and TRBJ2-1; D unresolved. The CDR3 is 12 residues long. The germline V gene encodes CDR1 SNHLY and CDR2 FYNNEI. The ends were cut back, 3 bases at V and 8 bases at J, with 8 bases in the middle.

The V gene is TRBV2, the J gene TRBJ2-5, with a tentative D call TRBD1 (6 bases). CDR1 SNHLY and CDR2 FYNNEI come from the germline V gene. The germline V and J ends were trimmed by 3 bases and 4 bases, with 18 bases remaining between them. This CDR3 region has 16 residues. The CDR3 coding sequence is TGTGCCAGCAGTGAGTCGGTGGCACAGGGACCAGAGACCCAGTACTTC. This translates into CASSESVAQGPETQYF.

The J gene is TRBJ2-5, the V gene TRBV4-1; tentatively, D is TRBD1 (6 bases). V was shortened by 1 base and J by 1 base, with 13 bases between the two germline ends. The V gene's germline CDR1 is MGHRA and CDR2 YSYEKL. The CDR3 loop spans 16 amino acids. The CDR3 sequence is CASSQAGTPIQETQYF. CDR3 sequence (DNA): TGCGCCAGCAGCCAAGCCGGGACACCGATCCAAGAGACCCAGTACTTC.

This clonotype was seen ten or more times. The rearrangement uses TRBV7-2 and TRBJ2-1; TRBD2 matches at 10 bases. The CDR3 runs to 16 residues. Unmatched junction bases numbered 6, after V lost 0 bases and J lost 7 bases. CDR1 SGHTA and CDR2 FQGNSA come from the germline V gene. The CDR3: CASSLAGAGGFNEQFF. CDR3 sequence (DNA): TGTGCCAGCAGCTTAGCGGGAGCGGGAGGGTTTAATGAGCAGTTCTTC.

This clonotype was seen ten or more times. The rearrangement joins TRBV7-8 to TRBJ1-2; the D gene is possibly TRBD1 (5 bases). The V gene's germline CDR1 is SGHVS and CDR2 FQNEAQ. The CDR3 is 13 residues long. V was pared by 6 bases and J by 4 bases, with 12 bases between. The CDR3 nucleotides are TGTGCCAGCAGGCCCGGGGGTTCCTATGGCTACACCTTC. Encoded protein: CASRPGGSYGYTF.

This clonotype was observed at least ten times. CDR3 loop: CASSGGTEAKNIQYF. DNA for the CDR3: TGTGCCAGCAGCGGAGGGACCGAGGCCAAAAACATTCAGTACTTC. This sequence joins TRBV5-6 and TRBJ2-4; D perhaps matches TRBD2 (6 bases). Germline-derived CDR1 and CDR2 are SGHDT and YYEEEE. This CDR3 is built from 15 residues. With 4 bases removed from V and 1 base from J, the gap between germline ends came to 12 bases. Full variable domain (rest looked up from reference TRBV5-6 and TRBJ2-4): DAGVTQSPTHLIKTRGQQVTLRCSPKSGHDTVSWYQQALGQGPQFIFQYYEEEERQRGNFPDRFSGHQFPNYSSELNVNALLLGDSALYLCASSGGTEAKNIQYFGAGTRLSVL.

This clonotype has a count of ten or more. V gene TRBV19 combines with J gene TRBJ1-4; D is uncertain. Looked up from germline, CDR1 is LNHDA and CDR2 is SQIVND (reference sequence). The ends were cut back, 7 bases at V and 5 bases at J, with 17 bases in the middle. This CDR3 has 15 residues. In DNA, the CDR3 is TGTGCCAGTAAAACCCCACGAGGGTCGAATGAAAAACTGTTTTTT. Its protein is CASKTPRGSNEKLFF.

The table lists this clonotype with many counts. The rearrangement uses TRBV7-9 and TRBJ1-2; D possibly corresponds to TRBD1 (6 bases). This CDR3 is built from 13 residues. V was shortened by 5 bases and J by 7 bases, with 14 bases between the two germline ends. CDR1 and CDR2 from the germline V gene are SEHNR and FQNEAQ (reference sequence). CDR3 region: CASSLDGGPGYTF. The CDR3 region has the DNA TGTGCCAGCAGCCTAGACGGGGGCCCTGGCTACACCTTC.

The V call is TRBV5-5, the J call TRBJ1-1; D is unclear. CDR3 length equals 13 residues. Germline V gene lookup returns CDR1 SGHKS and CDR2 YYEKEE (reference sequence). The V end was cut by 4 bases, the J end by 8 bases, with 15 bases between. Here the CDR3 reads CASSLSLNFEAFF. CDR3 in DNA: TGTGCCAGCAGCCTTTCATTGAACTTCGAAGCTTTCTTT.